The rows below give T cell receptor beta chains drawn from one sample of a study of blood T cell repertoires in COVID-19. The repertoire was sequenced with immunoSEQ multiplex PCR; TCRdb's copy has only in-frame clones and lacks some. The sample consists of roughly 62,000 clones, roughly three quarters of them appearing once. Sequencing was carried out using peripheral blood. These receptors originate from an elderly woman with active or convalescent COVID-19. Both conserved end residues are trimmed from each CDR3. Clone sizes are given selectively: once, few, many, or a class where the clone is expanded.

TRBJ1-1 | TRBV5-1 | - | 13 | ASSLAGSGDTEAF
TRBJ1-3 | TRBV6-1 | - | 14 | ASSGQFFGSGNTIY
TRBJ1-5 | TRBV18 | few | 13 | ASSPATGLGEPQH
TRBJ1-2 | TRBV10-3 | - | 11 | AIKGSQYYGYT
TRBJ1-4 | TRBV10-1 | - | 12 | ASSGDRVGEKLF
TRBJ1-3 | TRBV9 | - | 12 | ASSAQGVGNTIY
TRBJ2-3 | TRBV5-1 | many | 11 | ASSSRVADTQY
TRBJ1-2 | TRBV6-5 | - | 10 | ASSSRGSGYT
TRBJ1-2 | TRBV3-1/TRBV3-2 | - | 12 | ASSQTGYPYGYT
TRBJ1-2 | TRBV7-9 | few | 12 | ASSLDRGAYGYT
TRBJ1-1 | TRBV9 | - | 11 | ASSVVERTEAF
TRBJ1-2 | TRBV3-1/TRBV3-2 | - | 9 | ASSQAGTRT
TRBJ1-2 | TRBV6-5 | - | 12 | ASSYHQRNYGYT
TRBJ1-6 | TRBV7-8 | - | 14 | ASSLVAGSLNSPLH
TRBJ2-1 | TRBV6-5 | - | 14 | ASSFPGQNPPNEQF
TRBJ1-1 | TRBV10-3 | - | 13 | AITESVRGSGEAF
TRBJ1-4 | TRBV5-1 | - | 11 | ATKGSTNEKLF
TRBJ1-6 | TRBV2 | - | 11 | ASRTEDNSPLH
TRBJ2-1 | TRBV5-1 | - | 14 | ASSFGSGGRTNEQF
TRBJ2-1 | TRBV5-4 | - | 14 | ASRPLAGGSHNEQF
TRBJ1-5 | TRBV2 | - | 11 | ASISGVKGPQH
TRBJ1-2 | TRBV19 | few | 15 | ASSSLGGPNFNYGYT
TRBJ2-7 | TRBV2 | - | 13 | ASSNPDRAPFRQY
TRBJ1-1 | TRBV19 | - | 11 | ASRGQGNTEAF
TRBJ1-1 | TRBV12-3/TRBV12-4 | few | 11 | ASSYGTATEAF
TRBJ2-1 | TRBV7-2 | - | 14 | ASSLGLGGTYNEQF
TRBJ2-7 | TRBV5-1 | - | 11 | ASSSGQRYEQY
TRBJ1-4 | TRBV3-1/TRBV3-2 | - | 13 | ASSQVGQGLEKLF
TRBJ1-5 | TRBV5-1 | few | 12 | ASSFGTGDQPQH
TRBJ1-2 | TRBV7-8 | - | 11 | ASSLTQDYGYT
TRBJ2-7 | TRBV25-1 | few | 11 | ATTLGGAYEQY
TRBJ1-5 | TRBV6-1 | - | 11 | ASSDLGSQPQH
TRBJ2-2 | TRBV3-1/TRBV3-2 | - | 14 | ASSPQVGMDTGELF
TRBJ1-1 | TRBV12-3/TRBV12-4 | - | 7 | ASGFSTF
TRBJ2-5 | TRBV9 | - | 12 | ASSVGIAGETQY
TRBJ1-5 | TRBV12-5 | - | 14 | ASGSGRGGSGQPQH
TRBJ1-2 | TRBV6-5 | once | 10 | ASSHDSYGYT
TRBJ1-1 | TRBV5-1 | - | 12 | ASSLALQGNEAF
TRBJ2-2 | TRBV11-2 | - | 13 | ASSLVAYRAGELF
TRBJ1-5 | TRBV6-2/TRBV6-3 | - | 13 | ASSYSGGRNQPQH
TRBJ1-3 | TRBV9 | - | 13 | ASSVEQYNRNTIY
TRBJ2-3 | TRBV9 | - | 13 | ASSVISGSTDTQY
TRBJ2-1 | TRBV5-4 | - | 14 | ASSSIAGGPINEQF
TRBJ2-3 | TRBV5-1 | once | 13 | ASSLDPGGTDTQY
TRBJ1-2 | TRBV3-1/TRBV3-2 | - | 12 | ASSQDLRRYGYT
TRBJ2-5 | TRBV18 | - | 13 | ASSQYGGVDETQY
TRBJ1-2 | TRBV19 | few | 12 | ASSQGQVGYGYT
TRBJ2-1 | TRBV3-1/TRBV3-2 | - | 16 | ASSQVYGTSGYYNEQF
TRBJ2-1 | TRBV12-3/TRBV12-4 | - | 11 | ASTKALKHEQF
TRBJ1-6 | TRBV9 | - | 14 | ASSAGTGTSLGPLH
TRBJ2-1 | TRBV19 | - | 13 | ASSAGTSGLNEQF
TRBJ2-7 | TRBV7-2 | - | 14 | ASSLMSGHRGNEQY
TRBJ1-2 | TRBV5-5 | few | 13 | ASSLATGVHYGYT